The source of this T cell receptor beta chain is a study of cytotoxic CD8 clonotypes in ibrutinib-treated CLL. Overall study context: Response sampling took place at median around 13 months of treatment, range 6 to 36.

TCRdb keeps only in-frame clones here, not all; method: immunoSEQ multiplex PCR. The sample shows 45,000 to 70,000 clones, 56% of them seen only once. Germline V gene lookup returns CDR1 SGHKS and CDR2 YYEKEE (reference sequence). The ends were cut back, 4 bases at V and 5 bases at J, with 12 bases in the middle. The CDR3 totals 13 residues. General study findings and limits: An increase in clonality occurred at ibrutinib response, followed by a return toward baseline at progression. Public clonotypes proved infrequent, and on treatment they shrank or remained steady. Clonality was higher at baseline than in age-matched healthy donors and tracked circulating CD8+ T-cell counts.

Regarding this clone: The antigen is undetermined.

The sequence was obtained from a human donor with chronic lymphocytic leukemia. The rearrangement links TRBV5-5 to TRBJ1-2; the D is unclear. The specimen comprised PBMCs, sampled after 24 months of ibrutinib treatment. CDR3 DNA: TGTGCCAGCAGCGAGACAAGCGGGTATGGCTACACCTTC. This encodes CASSETSGYGYTF.